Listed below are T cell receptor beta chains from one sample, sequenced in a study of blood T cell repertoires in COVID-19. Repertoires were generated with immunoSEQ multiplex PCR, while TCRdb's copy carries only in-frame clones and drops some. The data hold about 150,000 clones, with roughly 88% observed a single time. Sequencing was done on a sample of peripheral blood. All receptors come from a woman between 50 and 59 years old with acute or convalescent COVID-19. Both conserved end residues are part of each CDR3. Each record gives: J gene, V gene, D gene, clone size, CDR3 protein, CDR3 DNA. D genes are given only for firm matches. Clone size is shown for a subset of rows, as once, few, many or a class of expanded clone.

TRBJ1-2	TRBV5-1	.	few	CASSLVAGAYGYTF	TGCGCCAGCAGCTTAGTGGCAGGGGCCTATGGCTACACCTTC
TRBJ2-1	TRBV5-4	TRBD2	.	CASSLAGLAVYNEQFF	TGTGCCAGCAGCTTGGCCGGGCTAGCGGTCTACAATGAGCAGTTCTTC
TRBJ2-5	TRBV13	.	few	CASSFRGIQETQYF	TGTGCCAGCAGCTTTCGGGGAATCCAAGAGACCCAGTACTTC
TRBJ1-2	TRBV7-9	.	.	CASSSSFYGYTF	TGTGCCAGCAGCTCTAGCTTCTATGGCTACACCTTC
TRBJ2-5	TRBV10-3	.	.	CAISDLGGEETQYF	TGTGCCATCAGTGACTTGGGGGGAGAGGAGACCCAGTACTTC
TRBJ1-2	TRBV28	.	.	CASSLYFYGYTF	TGTGCCAGCAGTTTGTATTTCTATGGCTACACCTTC
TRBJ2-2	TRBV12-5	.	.	CASGLSAGNTGELFF	TGTGCTAGTGGTCTCTCGGCGGGGAACACCGGGGAGCTGTTTTTT
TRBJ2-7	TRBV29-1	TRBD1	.	CSVGETGMSYEQYF	TGCAGCGTTGGAGAGACAGGGATGTCCTACGAGCAGTACTTC
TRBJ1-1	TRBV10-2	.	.	CASSVFEGGLRTEAFF	TGCGCCAGCAGTGTCTTCGAGGGGGGGCTGAGAACTGAAGCTTTCTTT
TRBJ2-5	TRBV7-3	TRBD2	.	CASSQGGRLLAGTQYF	TGTGCCAGCAGCCAAGGCGGGAGGCTCCTAGCAGGGACCCAGTACTTC
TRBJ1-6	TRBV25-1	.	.	CASRRSNSPLHF	TGTGCCAGCAGGAGATCGAATTCACCCCTCCACTTT
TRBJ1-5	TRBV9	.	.	CASSAPCRSPINQPQHF	TGTGCCAGCAGCGCCCCCTGCCGGTCCCCGATCAATCAGCCCCAGCATTTT
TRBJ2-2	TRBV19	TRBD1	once	CASSIKKGKEYRGLDTGELFF	TGTGCCAGTAGTATTAAGAAGGGAAAGGAGTACAGGGGGCTTGACACCGGGGAGCTGTTTTTT
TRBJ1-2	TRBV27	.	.	CASGMRSSNYGYTF	TGTGCCAGCGGAATGAGGAGTTCTAACTATGGCTACACCTTC
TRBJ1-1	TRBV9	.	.	CASSVSAVANTEAFF	TGTGCCAGCAGCGTCAGCGCTGTCGCGAACACTGAAGCTTTCTTT
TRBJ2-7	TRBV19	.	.	CASSSSRKPYEQYF	TGTGCCAGTAGTAGCTCCAGGAAACCCTACGAGCAGTACTTC